This T cell receptor beta chain was obtained from a study of T cell responses to AZD1222 COVID-19 vaccine. Study results and limitations: Possibly, clonal diversity was underestimated; donors were largely white British and included more females. Sampling that yielded the repertoires occurred only after the peak T cell response. Seropositive AZD1222 recipients at baseline numbered only 6 or 7.

A few counts support this clone. Its antigen is unidentified. Profiling relied on immunoSEQ multiplex PCR, and the TCRdb table lists in-frame clones only, not all of them. Of over 85,000 clones in the sample, approximately 88% were seen once. Per the germline V gene, CDR1 is LNHDA and CDR2 is SQIVND (reference sequence). The CDR3 sequence is 16 residues long. V lost 3 bases and J lost 6, with 17 bases in between. This TCR came from an adult in good health. This chain links TRBV19 with TRBJ1-4; D is ambiguous. Material: peripheral blood, obtained on day 0 of AZD1222 vaccination. CDR3 amino acids: CASSISLRRADEKLFF. DNA of the CDR3: TGTGCCAGTAGTATTTCATTACGAAGAGCGGATGAAAAACTGTTTTTT. The entire variable domain, with the rest obtained from reference TRBV19 and TRBJ1-4, is as follows: DGGITQSPKYLFRKEGQNVTLSCEQNLNHDAMYWYRQDPGQGLRLIYYSQIVNDFQKGDIAEGYSVSREKKESFPLTVTSAQKNPTAFYLCASSISLRRADEKLFFGSGTQLSVL.